This T cell receptor (beta chain) was profiled in a study of T-cell reconstitution after alpha-beta-depleted transplantation in children. The study, taken as a whole, reports: The authors attributed T-cell counts and diversity one year after transplant mostly to newly produced T cells.

The sample holds many counts of this clonotype. What it binds is not known. V gave up 4 bases and J gave up 6 bases, with 12 bases separating them. This CDR3 spans 13 amino acids. Germline V gene sequence: CDR1 SGHTA, CDR2 FQGNSA. As it was prepared, the TCRbeta library received unique molecular identifiers. TCRdb itself ran the PCR reads through MiXCR, one entry per CDR3 protein. The sample has some 300,000 distinct CDR3 sequences, almost 8% seen once. This TCR was recovered from a female patient between 2 and 15 years old who had a stem cell transplant for Fanconi anemia, so the T cells may come from the graft donor. The sequencing here drew on peripheral blood, taken 360 days after TCRalphabeta/CD19-depleted stem cell transplant. The chain combines TRBV7-2 with TRBJ1-2; D uncertain. This chain's CDR3 is CASSSRTRHGYTF. The CDR3 region has the DNA TGTGCCAGCAGCTCCAGGACCCGGCATGGCTACACCTTC.